This T cell receptor (beta chain) was identified in a study of patients and donors after allogeneic stem cell transplantation. V was pared by 8 bases and J by 5 bases, with 10 bases of the junction left unmatched. Germline V gene lookup returns CDR1 MGHDK and CDR2 SYGVNS. The CDR3 is made up of 15 amino acids. TCRdb reprocessed the RT-PCR reads via MiXCR and lists one record per CDR3 protein. The sample lists approximately 200,000 distinct CDR3 sequences, about 40% seen once, with 25% to 35% in the top ten. This clonotype was observed once. The receptor's source is a human donor who was either an allogeneic HSCT recipient or a stem cell or donor lymphocyte infusion donor (not recorded which). It is not recorded whose cells these are; they may come from a transplant donor. The sequencing sample was made of blood, either unsorted or a sorted T cell fraction (not recorded which). The rearrangement links TRBV25-1 to TRBJ2-7; 12 bases fit TRBD2. The CDR3 reads CASQTTSGSLNEQYF. The CDR3 DNA sequence: TGTGCCAGCCAAACGACTAGCGGGAGTTTAAACGAGCAGTACTTC.